The clone carrying this TCR beta chain occurred a few times. Assay used: immunoSEQ multiplex PCR; TCRdb lists only in-frame clones, some missing. The table lists around 13,000 clones, around 60% of them singletons. This sample stems from a study of T cells in tumors after PD-1 blockade. The V gene's germline CDR1 is SGHTA and CDR2 FQGNSA. The V and J ends lost 0 bases and 2 bases respectively, with 11 bases between them. The CDR3 runs 16 residues. Here the sequenced sample was tumor tissue, taken before anti-PD-1 treatment. This sequence joins TRBV7-2 and TRBJ2-1; D assignment may be TRBD1 or TRBD2 (6 bases each). The source is a human donor with cutaneous squamous cell carcinoma. CDR3 coding DNA: TGTGCCAGCAGCTTAGCGGGGGGCGCCACCTACAATGAGCAGTTCTTC. Residues: CASSLAGGATYNEQFF.